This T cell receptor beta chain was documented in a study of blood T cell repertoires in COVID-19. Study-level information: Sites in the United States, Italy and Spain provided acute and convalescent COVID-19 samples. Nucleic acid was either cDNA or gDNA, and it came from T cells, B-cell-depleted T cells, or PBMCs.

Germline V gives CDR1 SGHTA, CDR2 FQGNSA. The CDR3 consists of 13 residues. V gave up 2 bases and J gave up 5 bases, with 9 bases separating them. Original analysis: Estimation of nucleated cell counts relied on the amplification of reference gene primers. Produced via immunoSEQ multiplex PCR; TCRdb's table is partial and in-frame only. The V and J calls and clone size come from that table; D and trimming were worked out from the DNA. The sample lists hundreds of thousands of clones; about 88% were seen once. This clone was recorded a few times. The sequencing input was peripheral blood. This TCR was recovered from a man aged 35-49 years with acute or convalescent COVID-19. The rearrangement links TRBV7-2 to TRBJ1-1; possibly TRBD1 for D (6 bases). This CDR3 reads CASSLLRGTEAFF. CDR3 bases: TGTGCCAGCAGCTTATTAAGGGGGACTGAAGCTTTCTTT.